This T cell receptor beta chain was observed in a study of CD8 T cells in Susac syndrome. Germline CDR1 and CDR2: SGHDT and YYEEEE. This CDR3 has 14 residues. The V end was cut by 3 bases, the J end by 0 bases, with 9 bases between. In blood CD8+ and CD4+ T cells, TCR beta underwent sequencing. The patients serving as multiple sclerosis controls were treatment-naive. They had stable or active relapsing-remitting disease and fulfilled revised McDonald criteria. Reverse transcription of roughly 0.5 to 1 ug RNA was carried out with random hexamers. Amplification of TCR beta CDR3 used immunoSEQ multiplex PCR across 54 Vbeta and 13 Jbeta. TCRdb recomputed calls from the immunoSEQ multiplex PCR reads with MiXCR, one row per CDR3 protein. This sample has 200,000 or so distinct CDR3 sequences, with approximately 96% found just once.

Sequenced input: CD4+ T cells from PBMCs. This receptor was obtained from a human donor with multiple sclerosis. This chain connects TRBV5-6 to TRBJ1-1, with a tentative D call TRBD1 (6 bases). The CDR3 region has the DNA TGTGCCAGCAGCTGGGGACAACTGAACACTGAAGCTTTCTTT. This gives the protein CASSWGQLNTEAFF.